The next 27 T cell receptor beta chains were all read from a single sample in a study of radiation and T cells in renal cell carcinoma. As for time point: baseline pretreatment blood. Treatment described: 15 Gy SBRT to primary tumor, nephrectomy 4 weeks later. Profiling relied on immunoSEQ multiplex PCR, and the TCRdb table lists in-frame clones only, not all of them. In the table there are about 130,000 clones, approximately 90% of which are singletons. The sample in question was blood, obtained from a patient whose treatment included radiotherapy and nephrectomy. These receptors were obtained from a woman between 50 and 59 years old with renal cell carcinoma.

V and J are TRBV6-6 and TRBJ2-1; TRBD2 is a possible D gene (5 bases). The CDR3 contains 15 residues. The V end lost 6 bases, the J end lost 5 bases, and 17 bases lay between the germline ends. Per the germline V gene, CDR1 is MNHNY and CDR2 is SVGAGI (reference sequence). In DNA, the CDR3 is TGTGCCAGCAGCCGAGTGTCGGGGAACAACAATGAGCAGTTCTTC. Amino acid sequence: CASSRVSGNNNEQFF.

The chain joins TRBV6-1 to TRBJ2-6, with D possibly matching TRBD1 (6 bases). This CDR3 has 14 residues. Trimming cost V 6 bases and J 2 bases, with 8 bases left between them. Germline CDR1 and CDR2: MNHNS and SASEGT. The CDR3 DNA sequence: TGTGCCAGCAGAGGGACAACTGGGGCCAACGTCCTGACTTTC. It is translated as CASRGTTGANVLTF.

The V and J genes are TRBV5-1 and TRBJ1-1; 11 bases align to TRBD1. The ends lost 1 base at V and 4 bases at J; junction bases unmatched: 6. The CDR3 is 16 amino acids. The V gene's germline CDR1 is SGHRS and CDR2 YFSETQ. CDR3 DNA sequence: TGCGCCAGCAGCTTGACTTCCGGGACAGGGGGCACTGAAGCTTTCTTT. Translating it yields CASSLTSGTGGTEAFF.

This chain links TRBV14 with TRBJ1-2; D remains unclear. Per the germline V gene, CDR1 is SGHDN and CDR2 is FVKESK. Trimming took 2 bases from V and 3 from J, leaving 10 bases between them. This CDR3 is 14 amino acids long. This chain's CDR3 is CASSQLRMDYGYTF. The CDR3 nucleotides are TGTGCCAGCAGCCAATTACGAATGGACTATGGCTACACCTTC. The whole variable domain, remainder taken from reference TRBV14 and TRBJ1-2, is EAGVTQFPSHSVIEKGQTVTLRCDPISGHDNLYWYRRVMGKEIKFLLHFVKESKQDESGMPNNRFLAERTGGTYSTLKVQPAELEDSGVYFCASSQLRMDYGYTFGSGTRLTVV.

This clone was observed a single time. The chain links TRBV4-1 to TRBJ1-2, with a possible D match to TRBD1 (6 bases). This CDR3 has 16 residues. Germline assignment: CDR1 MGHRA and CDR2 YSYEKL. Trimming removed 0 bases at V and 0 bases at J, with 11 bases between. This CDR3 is CASSQDSRQANYGYTF. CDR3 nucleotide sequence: TGCGCCAGCAGCCAAGATTCCAGACAGGCTAACTATGGCTACACCTTC.

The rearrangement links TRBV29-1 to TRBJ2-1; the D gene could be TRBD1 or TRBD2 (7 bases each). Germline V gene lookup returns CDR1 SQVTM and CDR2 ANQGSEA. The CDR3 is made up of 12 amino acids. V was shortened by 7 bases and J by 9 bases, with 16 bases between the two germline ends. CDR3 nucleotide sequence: TGCAGCGCAGGGGGGAGGGGTATTGAGCAGTTCTTC. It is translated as CSAGGRGIEQFF.

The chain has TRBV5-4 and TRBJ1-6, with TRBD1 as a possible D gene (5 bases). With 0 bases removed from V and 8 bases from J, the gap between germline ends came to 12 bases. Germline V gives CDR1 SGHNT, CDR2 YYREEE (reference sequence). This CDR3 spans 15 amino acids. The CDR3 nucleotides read TGTGCCAGCAGCTTGGTTCAGGGACTCGATTCACCCCTCCACTTT. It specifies CASSLVQGLDSPLHF. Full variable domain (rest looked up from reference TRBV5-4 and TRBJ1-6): ETGVTQSPTHLIKTRGQQVTLRCSSQSGHNTVSWYQQALGQGPQFIFQYYREEENGRGNFPPRFSGLQFPNYSSELNVNALELDDSALYLCASSLVQGLDSPLHFGNGTRLTVT.

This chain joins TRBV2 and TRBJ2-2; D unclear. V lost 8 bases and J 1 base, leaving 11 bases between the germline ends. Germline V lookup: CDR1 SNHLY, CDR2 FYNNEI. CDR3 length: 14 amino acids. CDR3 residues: CASDTTWNTGELFF. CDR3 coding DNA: TGTGCCAGCGACACCACTTGGAACACCGGGGAGCTGTTTTTT.

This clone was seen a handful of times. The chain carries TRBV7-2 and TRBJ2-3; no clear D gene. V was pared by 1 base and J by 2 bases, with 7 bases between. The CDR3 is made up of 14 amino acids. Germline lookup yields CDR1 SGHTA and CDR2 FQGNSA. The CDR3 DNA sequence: TGTGCCAGCAGCTTAGGCCAGATCACAGATACGCAGTATTTT. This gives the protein CASSLGQITDTQYF.

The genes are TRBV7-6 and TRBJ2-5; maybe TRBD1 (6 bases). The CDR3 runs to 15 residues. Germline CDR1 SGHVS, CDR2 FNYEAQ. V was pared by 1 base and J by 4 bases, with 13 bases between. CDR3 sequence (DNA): TGTGCCAGCAGCTTAGTGAGTGTCAGGGGAGAGACCCAGTACTTC. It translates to CASSLVSVRGETQYF.

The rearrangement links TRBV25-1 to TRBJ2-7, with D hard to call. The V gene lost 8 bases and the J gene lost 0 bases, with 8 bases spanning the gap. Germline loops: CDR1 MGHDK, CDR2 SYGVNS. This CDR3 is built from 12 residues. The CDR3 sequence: CASRGTSYEQYF. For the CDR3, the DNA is TGTGCCAGCCGAGGAACCTCCTACGAGCAGTACTTC.

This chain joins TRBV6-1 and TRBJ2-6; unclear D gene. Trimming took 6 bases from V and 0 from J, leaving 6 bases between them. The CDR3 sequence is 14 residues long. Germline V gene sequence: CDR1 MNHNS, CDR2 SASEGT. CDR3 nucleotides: TGTGCCAGCAGGGAGAGCTCTGGGGCCAACGTCCTGACTTTC. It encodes CASRESSGANVLTF.

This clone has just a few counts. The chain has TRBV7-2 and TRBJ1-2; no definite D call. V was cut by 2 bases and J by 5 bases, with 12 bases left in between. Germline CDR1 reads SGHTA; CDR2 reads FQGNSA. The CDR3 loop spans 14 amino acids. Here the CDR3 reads CASSLHSVMYGYTF. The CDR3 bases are TGTGCCAGCAGCTTACACAGCGTCATGTATGGCTACACCTTC.

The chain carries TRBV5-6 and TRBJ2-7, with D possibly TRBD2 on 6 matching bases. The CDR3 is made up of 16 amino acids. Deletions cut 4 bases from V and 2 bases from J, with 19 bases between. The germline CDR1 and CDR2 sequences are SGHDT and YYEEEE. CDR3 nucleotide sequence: TGTGCCAGCAGCGAAACGGGACTTGGAGGAGCCTACGAGCAGTACTTC. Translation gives CASSETGLGGAYEQYF.

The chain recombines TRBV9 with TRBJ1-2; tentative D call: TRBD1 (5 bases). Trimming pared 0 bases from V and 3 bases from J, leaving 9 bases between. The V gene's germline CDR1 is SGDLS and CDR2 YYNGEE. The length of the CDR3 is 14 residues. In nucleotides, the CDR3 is TGTGCCAGCAGCGTAGGGGGCAGGGACTATGGCTACACCTTC. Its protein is CASSVGGRDYGYTF.

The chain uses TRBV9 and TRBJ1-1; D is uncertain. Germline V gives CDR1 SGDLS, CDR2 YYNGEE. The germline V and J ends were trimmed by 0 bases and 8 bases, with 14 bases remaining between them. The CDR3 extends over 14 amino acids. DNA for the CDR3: TGTGCCAGCAGCGTAGGGTCATTCTCTACCGAAGCTTTCTTT. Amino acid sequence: CASSVGSFSTEAFF.

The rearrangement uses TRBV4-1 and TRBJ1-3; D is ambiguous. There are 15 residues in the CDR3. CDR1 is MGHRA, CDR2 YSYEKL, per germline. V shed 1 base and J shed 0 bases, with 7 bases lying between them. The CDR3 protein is CASSQVSTSGNTIYF. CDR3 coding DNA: TGCGCCAGCAGCCAAGTGTCTACCTCTGGAAACACCATATATTTT.

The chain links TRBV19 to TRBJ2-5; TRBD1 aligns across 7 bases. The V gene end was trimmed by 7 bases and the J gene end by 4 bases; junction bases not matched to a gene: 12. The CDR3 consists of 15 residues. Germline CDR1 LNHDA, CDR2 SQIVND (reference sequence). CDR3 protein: CASTAALQGRETQYF. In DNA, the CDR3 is TGTGCCAGTACCGCAGCTCTACAGGGGCGAGAGACCCAGTACTTC. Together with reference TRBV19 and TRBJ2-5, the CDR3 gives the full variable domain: DGGITQSPKYLFRKEGQNVTLSCEQNLNHDAMYWYRQDPGQGLRLIYYSQIVNDFQKGDIAEGYSVSREKKESFPLTVTSAQKNPTAFYLCASTAALQGRETQYFGPGTRLLVL.

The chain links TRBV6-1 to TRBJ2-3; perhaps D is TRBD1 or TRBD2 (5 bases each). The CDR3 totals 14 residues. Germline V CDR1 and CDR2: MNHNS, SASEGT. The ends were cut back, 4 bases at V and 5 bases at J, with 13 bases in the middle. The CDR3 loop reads CASSVLRDGDTQYF. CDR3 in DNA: TGTGCCAGCAGTGTTCTCAGGGACGGAGATACGCAGTATTTT.

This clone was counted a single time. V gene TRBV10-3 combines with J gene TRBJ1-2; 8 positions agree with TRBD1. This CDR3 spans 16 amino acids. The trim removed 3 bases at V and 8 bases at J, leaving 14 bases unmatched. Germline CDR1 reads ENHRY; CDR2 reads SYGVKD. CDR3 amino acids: CAISEGAAYRTGGYTF. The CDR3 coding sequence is TGTGCCATCAGTGAAGGCGCGGCGTACCGGACAGGGGGCTACACCTTC.

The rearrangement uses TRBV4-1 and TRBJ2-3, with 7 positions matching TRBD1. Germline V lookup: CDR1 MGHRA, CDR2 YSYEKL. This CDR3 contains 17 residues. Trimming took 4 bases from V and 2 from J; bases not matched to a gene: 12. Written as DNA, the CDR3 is TGCGCCAGCAGCCCTCAAGGTCAGGGGGTTTACACAGATACGCAGTATTTT. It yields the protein CASSPQGQGVYTDTQYF.

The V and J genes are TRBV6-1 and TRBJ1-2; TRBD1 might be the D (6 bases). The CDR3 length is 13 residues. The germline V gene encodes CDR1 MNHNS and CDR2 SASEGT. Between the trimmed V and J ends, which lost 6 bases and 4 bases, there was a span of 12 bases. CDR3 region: CASSVDRPYGYTF. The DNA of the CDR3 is TGTGCCAGCAGCGTCGACAGGCCCTATGGCTACACCTTC.

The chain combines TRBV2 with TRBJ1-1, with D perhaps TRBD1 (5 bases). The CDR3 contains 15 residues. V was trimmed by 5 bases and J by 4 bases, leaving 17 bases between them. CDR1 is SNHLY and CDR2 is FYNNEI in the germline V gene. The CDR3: CASSPQGHRGTEAFF. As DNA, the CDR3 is TGTGCCAGCAGTCCCCAGGGCCATCGAGGCACTGAAGCTTTCTTT.

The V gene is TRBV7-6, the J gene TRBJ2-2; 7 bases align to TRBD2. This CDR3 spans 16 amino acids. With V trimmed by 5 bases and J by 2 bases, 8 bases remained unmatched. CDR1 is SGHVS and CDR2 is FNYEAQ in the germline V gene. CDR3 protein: CASSPPGGPNTGELFF. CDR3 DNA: TGTGCCAGCAGCCCCCCGGGAGGACCTAACACCGGGGAGCTGTTTTTT.

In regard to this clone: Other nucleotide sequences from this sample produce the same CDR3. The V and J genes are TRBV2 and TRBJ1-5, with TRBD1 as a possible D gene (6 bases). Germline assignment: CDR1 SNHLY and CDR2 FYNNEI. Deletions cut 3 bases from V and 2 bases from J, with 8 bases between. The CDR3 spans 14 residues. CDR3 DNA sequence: TGTGCCAGCAGTGAGTACAGGGGCAATCAGCCCCAGCATTTT. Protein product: CASSEYRGNQPQHF.

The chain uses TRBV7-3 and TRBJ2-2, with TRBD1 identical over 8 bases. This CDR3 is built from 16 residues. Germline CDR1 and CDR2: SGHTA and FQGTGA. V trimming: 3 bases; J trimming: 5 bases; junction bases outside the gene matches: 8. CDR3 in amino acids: CASSFGQGGGTGELFF. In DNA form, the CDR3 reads TGTGCCAGCAGCTTCGGACAGGGCGGAGGGACCGGGGAGCTGTTTTTT. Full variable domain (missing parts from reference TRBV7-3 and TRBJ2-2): GAGVSQTPSNKVTEKGKYVELRCDPISGHTALYWYRQSLGQGPEFLIYFQGTGAADDSGLPNDRFFAVRPEGSVSTLKIQRTERGDSAVYLCASSFGQGGGTGELFFGEGSRLTVL.

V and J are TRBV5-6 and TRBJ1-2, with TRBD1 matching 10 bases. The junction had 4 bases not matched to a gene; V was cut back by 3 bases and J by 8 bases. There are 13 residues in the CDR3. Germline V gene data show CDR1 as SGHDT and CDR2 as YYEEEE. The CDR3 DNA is TGTGCCAGCAGCTGGGGGACAGGGGTAGGCTACACCTTC. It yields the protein CASSWGTGVGYTF.